This paragraph covers one T cell receptor beta chain sequence. These data originate in a study of cytomegalovirus exposure and HLA in healthy donors. It was with 60 Vbeta and 13 Jbeta primers that the PCR ran. Data came from immunoSEQ multiplex PCR; TCRdb stores just in-frame clones and leaves some out. The sample comprises fewer than 100,000 clones, about 80% of which are singletons, and about 3.3% rests with the top ten. The sample was PBMCs. This sequence originates from a man aged 35-49 years in good health and CMV-seronegative.

For the CDR3, the DNA is TGTGCCAGCAGTTACGGGGACTGGAGCTACGAGCAGTACTTC. Amino acids: CASSYGDWSYEQYF. The chain joins TRBV6-5 to TRBJ2-7, with D possibly matching TRBD2 (6 bases). Germline CDR1 MNHEY, CDR2 SVGAGI. CDR3 size: 14 residues. Trimming removed 2 bases at V and 3 bases at J, with 11 bases between.